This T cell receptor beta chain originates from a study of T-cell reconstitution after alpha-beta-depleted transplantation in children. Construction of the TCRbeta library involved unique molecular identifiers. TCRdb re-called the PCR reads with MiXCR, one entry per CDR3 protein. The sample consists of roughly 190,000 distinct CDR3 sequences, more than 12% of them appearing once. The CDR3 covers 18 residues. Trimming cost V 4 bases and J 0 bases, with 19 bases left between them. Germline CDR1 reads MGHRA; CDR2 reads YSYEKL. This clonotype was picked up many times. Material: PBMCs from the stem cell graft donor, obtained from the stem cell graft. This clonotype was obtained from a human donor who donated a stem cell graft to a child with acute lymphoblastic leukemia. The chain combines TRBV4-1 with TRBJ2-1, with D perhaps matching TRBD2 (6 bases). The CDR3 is CASSPDGRDSRSYNEQFF. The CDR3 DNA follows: TGCGCCAGCAGCCCCGACGGCCGGGACTCCCGCTCCTACAATGAGCAGTTCTTC.